Given below is one T cell receptor beta chain in context. These data are taken from a study of identical twins. TCRdb independently ran MiXCR on the 5' RACE reads; one entry per CDR3 protein. This table holds 450,000 or so distinct CDR3 sequences, 20% to 30% found once. Germline assignment: CDR1 LNHDA and CDR2 SQIVND (reference sequence). Trimming shortened V by 3 bases and J by 6 bases, and 9 bases separated the two germline ends. The CDR3 loop spans 12 amino acids. The same sample was also studied in work on T cells expressing NK-cell markers.

V and J are TRBV19 and TRBJ2-7, with D possibly TRBD2 on 6 matching bases. The TCR comes from a woman younger than 35 in good health. The sequenced sample consisted of CD4+ T cells sorted from blood. The CDR3 coding sequence is TGTGCCAGTAGTATGGAGGGGACCGAGCAGTACTTC. Protein product: CASSMEGTEQYF.